This T cell receptor beta chain originates from a study of regulatory T cells in long-lasting Graves disease. This clonotype came up many times. Time point reported: newly diagnosed GD, antithyroid drugs for less than 3 months. Construction of the TCR library relied on RNA isolated from PBMCs. CDR1 is SGHTA and CDR2 is FQGNSA in the germline V gene. CDR3 size: 15 residues. V shed 5 bases and J 3 bases; nucleotides not matched to a gene: 8. With iRepertoire HTBI primers and Arm-PCR of CDR3 regions, TCR beta libraries were built. Original processing notes: The study identified about 60 TRBV and approximately 15 TRBJ segments across samples. TCRdb ran MiXCR on the multiplex PCR reads and lists one entry per CDR3 protein. In this record, the V and J calls reflect TCRdb's handling and not the investigators' own analysis. The table has 350,000 to 550,000 distinct CDR3 sequences, around 15% seen once; the top ten hold 20% to 25%.

These data were likewise used in another study, on T cells in Graves' hyperthyroidism and ophthalmopathy.

The sequencing here drew on peripheral blood mononuclear cells (PBMCs), taken at new diagnosis, from a patient treated with antithyroid drugs. The clonotype was recovered from a woman in her late teens or twenties with Graves disease. The chain couples TRBV7-2 to TRBJ2-7; 9 nucleotides line up with TRBD2. This CDR3 reads CASSPRGTSYYEQYF. The CDR3 DNA is TGTGCCAGCAGCCCACGCGGGACTAGCTACTACGAGCAGTACTTC.